These 10 T cell receptor beta chains were sequenced from one sample in a study of shared clonotypes between healthy human individuals. The repertoire was sequenced with immunoSEQ multiplex PCR; TCRdb's copy has only in-frame clones and lacks some. The sample yields about 490,000 clones, approximately 80% seen once. The sample consisted of PBMCs. The source is a woman aged 40 to 50 in good health. Some clones in this sample may be carry-over from other donors' samples.

The genes are TRBV11-3 and TRBJ2-5; D remains ambiguous. V was clipped by 3 bases and J by 5 bases, with 10 bases between them. Per the germline V gene, CDR1 is SGHNT and CDR2 is YENEEA. The CDR3 spans 13 residues. CDR3 DNA: TGTGCCAGCAGCTTCGGTGTGGGCGAGACCCAGTACTTC. Amino acids: CASSFGVGETQYF.

The chain joins TRBV7-2 to TRBJ1-5; D gene uncertain. The CDR3 length is 16 residues. The germline V gene encodes CDR1 SGHTA and CDR2 FQGNSA. V was trimmed by 5 bases and J by 3 bases, leaving 17 bases between them. The CDR3 spells CASSNTDRGFNQPQHF. The CDR3 nucleotides are TGTGCCAGCAGCAACACGGACCGAGGATTCAATCAGCCCCAGCATTTT.

This clone has ten or more counts. This sequence joins TRBV29-1 and TRBJ2-7, with D tentatively TRBD1 or TRBD2 (5 bases each). This CDR3 is built from 12 residues. The ends were cut back, 6 bases at V and 2 bases at J, with 11 bases in the middle. In germline, CDR1 is SQVTM, CDR2 ANQGSEA. For the CDR3, the DNA is TGCAGCGTCCGGGACGGAACCTACGAGCAGTACTTC. It encodes CSVRDGTYEQYF.

This clone appeared once. The rearrangement uses TRBV29-1 and TRBJ2-7, with 8 bases that match TRBD1. Germline CDR1 is SQVTM and CDR2 is ANQGSEA. The CDR3 has 16 amino acids. The V and J ends lost 3 bases and 5 bases, in that order; junction bases with no gene match: 15. CDR3: CSVDAKGRGLGNEQYF. For the CDR3, the DNA is TGCAGCGTTGACGCCAAGGGCAGGGGGCTAGGGAACGAGCAGTACTTC.

This rearrangement joins TRBV27 to TRBJ2-1; tentatively, D is TRBD1 or TRBD2 (5 bases each). This CDR3 comprises 18 residues. V was shortened by 3 bases and J by 3 bases, with 21 bases between the two germline ends. Germline V gene lookup returns CDR1 MNHEY and CDR2 SMNVEV (reference sequence). The CDR3 sequence is CASSLVGVAGPIYNEQFF. The CDR3 nucleotides read TGTGCCAGCAGTTTGGTGGGGGTCGCGGGCCCGATCTACAATGAGCAGTTCTTC.

This chain links TRBV11-3 with TRBJ2-7, with D possibly TRBD2 on 5 matching bases. The CDR3 spans 14 residues. Trimming pared 1 base from V and 0 bases from J, leaving 7 bases between. Looked up from germline, CDR1 is SGHNT and CDR2 is YENEEA. The DNA for the CDR3 is TGTGCCAGCAGCTTAGCCGGGGACTCCTACGAGCAGTACTTC. This codes for CASSLAGDSYEQYF.

In the case of this clone: A junction boundary mismatches the germline segment, possibly from a read error. This chain joins TRBV27 and TRBJ2-1, with 9 bases identical to TRBD2. Germline-derived CDR1 and CDR2 are MNHEY and SMNVEV (reference sequence). This CDR3 has 15 residues. This CDR3 reads CASSLSGLANNEQFF. Here the CDR3 DNA reads TGTGCCAGCAGTTTGTCGGGACTAGCTAACAATGAACAGTTCTTC.

This clone came up many times. The chain recombines TRBV10-3 with TRBJ2-3; possible D gene TRBD1, 6 bases. This CDR3 is built from 13 residues. The germline V gene encodes CDR1 ENHRY and CDR2 SYGVKD. Trimming took 8 bases from V and 5 from J, leaving 14 bases between them. CDR3 region: CAISGQLLDTQYF. The CDR3 nucleotides are TGTGCCATCTCTGGACAGCTTCTAGATACGCAGTATTTT.

The chain uses TRBV14 and TRBJ2-1; D perhaps matches TRBD1 (6 bases). The germline V gene encodes CDR1 SGHDN and CDR2 FVKESK. The CDR3 contains 13 residues. The germline V and J ends were trimmed by 6 bases and 7 bases, with 13 bases remaining between them. CDR3 in amino acids: CASSPSGTNEQFF. In DNA form, the CDR3 reads TGTGCCAGCAGTCCCTCCGGGACAAATGAGCAGTTCTTC.

This clone was detected only a few times. The chain has TRBV7-2 and TRBJ1-2; D gene uncertain. The ends were cut back, 7 bases at V and 2 bases at J, with 11 bases in the middle. This CDR3 is built from 13 residues. CDR1 SGHTA and CDR2 FQGNSA come from the germline V gene. CDR3 sequence reads: CASTTTENYGYTF. The CDR3 nucleotides are TGTGCCAGCACGACAACCGAAAACTATGGCTACACCTTC.